A single sample is the source of the 17 T cell receptor beta chains below, sequenced in a study of T cell repertoires in cytomegalovirus infection. TCRdb ran MiXCR on the reads and lists one entry per CDR3 protein. Among some 170,000 distinct CDR3 sequences listed, about 18% were seen once. Input material: CD8+ T cells from PBMCs. The receptors come from a human donor in good health (CMV status not recorded). Some clones in this sample may be carry-over from other donors' samples.

This clonotype was seen only a few times. V gene TRBV6-2 or TRBV6-3 combines with J gene TRBJ2-6; no clear D. Trimming cost V 0 bases and J 0 bases, with 9 bases left between them. CDR1 is MNHEY, CDR2 SVGEGT, per germline. The CDR3 contains 17 residues. CDR3 DNA: TGTGCCAGCAGTTACTCGATTCTAGACTCTGGGGCCAACGTCCTGACTTTC. Translated, it gives CASSYSILDSGANVLTF.

This clonotype was found a few times. V usage is TRBV10-2 and J usage is TRBJ2-7; no firm D call. Germline V CDR1 and CDR2: WSHSY, SAAADI. Trimming shortened V by 4 bases and J by 5 bases, and 15 bases separated the two germline ends. The CDR3 is 14 residues long. CDR3 in DNA: TGCGCCAGCAGTGGTCCTAGGTACGGGCACGAGCAGTACTTC. Protein: CASSGPRYGHEQYF.

This chain links TRBV7-3 with TRBJ1-6; TRBD1 might be the D (5 bases). The CDR3 is 15 amino acids. CDR1 and CDR2 (germline): SGHTA, FQGTGA. Trimming shortened V by 2 bases and J by 14 bases, and 19 bases separated the two germline ends. CDR3 residues: CASSLRSEPGEALHF. The CDR3 DNA reads TGTGCCAGCAGCTTACGGAGCGAACCGGGGGAAGCCCTCCACTTT.

This chain joins TRBV27 and TRBJ2-1; no reliable D call. The germline V gene has CDR1 MNHEY and CDR2 SMNVEV (reference sequence). The CDR3 consists of 13 residues. The V end lost 0 bases, the J end lost 6 bases, and 6 bases lay between the germline ends. In DNA form, the CDR3 reads TGTGCCAGCAGTTTATCCGAGCGCAATGAGCAGTTCTTC. Amino acids: CASSLSERNEQFF.

The genes are TRBV7-6 and TRBJ2-1, with 12 bases lining up with TRBD2. The CDR3 spans 20 residues. In germline, CDR1 is SGHVS, CDR2 FNYEAQ. Germline trimming cut 4 bases from V and 3 bases from J; bases unmatched to any gene: 16. CDR3 in amino acids: CASSSRLAGADLSYYNEQFF. Written as DNA, the CDR3 is TGTGCCAGCAGCTCTAGACTAGCGGGGGCCGACTTATCATACTACAATGAGCAGTTCTTC.

This clonotype came up a few times. The rearrangement uses TRBV28 and TRBJ2-7; TRBD1 matches at 10 bases. The germline gives CDR1 MDHEN, CDR2 SYDVKM. This CDR3 comprises 14 residues. V shed 2 bases, J shed 5 bases, and the junction held 3 bases outside the gene matches. CDR3 protein: CASSLGTGVHEQYF. CDR3 in DNA: TGTGCCAGCAGTTTAGGGACAGGGGTCCACGAGCAGTACTTC.

The chain carries TRBV30 and TRBJ2-1, with 13 positions matching TRBD2. The CDR3 is made up of 15 amino acids. V trimming: 3 bases; J trimming: 4 bases; junction bases outside the gene matches: 3. The V gene's germline CDR1 is GTSNPN and CDR2 SVGIG (reference sequence). Here the CDR3 reads CAWRLTSGGYNEQFF. As DNA, the CDR3 is TGTGCCTGGAGGTTGACTAGCGGGGGGTACAATGAGCAGTTCTTC.

The chain's CDR3 is CASSTRVTGELFF. CDR3 in DNA: TGCGCCAGCAGCACCAGGGTCACCGGGGAGCTGTTTTTT. V and J are TRBV4-1 and TRBJ2-2; D perhaps matches TRBD1 (5 bases). The V gene's germline CDR1 is MGHRA and CDR2 YSYEKL. The V end was cut by 5 bases, the J end by 4 bases, with 8 bases between. This CDR3 has 13 amino acids.

The rearrangement uses TRBV14 and TRBJ2-7; 10 nucleotides line up with TRBD1. Germline trimming cut 3 bases from V and 3 bases from J; bases unmatched to any gene: 14. The germline V gene encodes CDR1 SGHDN and CDR2 FVKESK. The CDR3 is made up of 18 amino acids. The CDR3 is CASSQVPGQGSPFYEQYF. The CDR3 DNA reads as TGTGCCAGCAGCCAGGTCCCGGGACAGGGGAGCCCTTTCTACGAGCAGTACTTC.

This clonotype was seen more than once but under ten times. V gene TRBV13 combines with J gene TRBJ1-1; tentative D call: TRBD1 (6 bases). CDR3 length: 15 amino acids. The V end lost 7 bases, the J end lost 2 bases, and 17 bases lay between the germline ends. CDR1 is PRHDT and CDR2 is FYEKMQ in the germline V gene (reference sequence). CDR3 in amino acids: CASTIKGDLNTEAFF. In DNA, the CDR3 is TGTGCCAGCACCATCAAGGGGGACCTTAACACTGAAGCTTTCTTT.

CDR3 region: CSARDREGSVGTQYF. The CDR3 region has the DNA TGCAGTGCTAGGGACAGGGAAGGGTCGGTGGGTACGCAGTATTTT. This rearrangement joins TRBV20-1 to TRBJ2-3; 8 bases line up with TRBD1. CDR1 and CDR2 from the germline V gene are DFQATT and SNEGSKA (reference sequence). The CDR3 sequence is 15 residues long. V trimming: 3 bases; J trimming: 8 bases; junction bases outside the gene matches: 13.

This clonotype was observed a handful of times. This chain connects TRBV5-5 to TRBJ2-5, with D perhaps assigned TRBD1 or TRBD2 (5 bases each). This CDR3 has 14 residues. V was clipped by 1 base and J by 5 bases, with 12 bases between them. Germline V gene data show CDR1 as SGHKS and CDR2 as YYEKEE (reference sequence). In nucleotides, the CDR3 is TGTGCCAGCAGCTTGTATTCGGGGCAGGAGACCCAGTACTTC. It encodes CASSLYSGQETQYF.

Only a few counts were recorded for this clonotype. The chain is built from TRBV7-9 and TRBJ1-4, with D hard to call. V was shortened by 5 bases and J by 8 bases, with 15 bases between the two germline ends. The CDR3 sequence is 14 residues long. Germline CDR1 is SEHNR and CDR2 is FQNEAQ (reference sequence). The CDR3 loop reads CASSLGPFPEKLFF. In DNA form, the CDR3 reads TGTGCCAGCAGCCTCGGACCGTTTCCCGAAAAACTGTTTTTT.

This clonotype showed up just a few times. The chain is built from TRBV19 and TRBJ1-6; D is unresolved. V shed 2 bases and J shed 9 bases, with 8 bases lying between them. The germline gives CDR1 LNHDA, CDR2 SQIVND (reference sequence). The CDR3 runs 13 residues. The chain's CDR3 is CASSITPRSPLHF. CDR3 nucleotide sequence: TGTGCCAGTAGTATAACACCTCGTTCACCCCTCCACTTT.

This clonotype is termed medium-sized. The rearrangement links TRBV7-2 to TRBJ1-1, with TRBD1 as a possible D gene (6 bases). CDR3 length equals 13 residues. V was cut by 2 bases and J by 5 bases, with 9 bases left in between. The germline CDR1 and CDR2 sequences are SGHTA and FQGNSA. Written as DNA, the CDR3 is TGTGCCAGCAGCTTATCAGGGGAAACTGAAGCTTTCTTT. Protein sequence: CASSLSGETEAFF.

A few counts support this clonotype. The V and J genes are TRBV14 and TRBJ1-4, with 8 positions matching TRBD1. With V trimmed by 3 bases and J by 6 bases, 6 bases remained unmatched. CDR3 length: 15 amino acids. Germline V gene sequence: CDR1 SGHDN, CDR2 FVKESK. CDR3 amino acids: CASSHFGQGDEKLFF. The CDR3 DNA sequence: TGTGCCAGCAGCCATTTTGGACAGGGAGATGAAAAACTGTTTTTT.

This clonotype was observed a few times. The gene calls are TRBV7-9 and TRBJ1-1, with D perhaps matching TRBD1 (5 bases). Trimming pared 1 base from V and 11 bases from J, leaving 20 bases between. From germline, CDR1 is SEHNR and CDR2 FQNEAQ (reference sequence). The CDR3 is made up of 15 amino acids. The CDR3: CASSLEAGHSRRAFF. The CDR3 DNA reads as TGTGCCAGCAGCTTAGAGGCAGGACATTCGCGGCGGGCTTTCTTT.